One and the same sample provided the 10 T cell receptor beta chains below, sequenced in a study of CD4 T cells in relation to SARS-CoV-2 and coronaviruses. The antigens of these receptors remain unknown. Before the COVID-19 pandemic, during about 2010-2018, CD4+ T cells were taken from unexposed donors. Isolation of CD4+ T cells took place after less than twelve days in culture. Sequencing used immunoSEQ multiplex PCR; TCRdb keeps in-frame clones, though not all of them. This sample has about 18,000 clones, with more than 75% found just once. Sequencing input: CD4+ T cells from PBMCs, cultured in vitro. These receptors were collected from a human donor in good health.

This clone showed up just a few times. The V gene is TRBV2, the J gene TRBJ2-7; 8 nucleotides line up with TRBD2. The CDR3 has 17 amino acids. Unmatched junction bases numbered 11, after V lost 4 bases and J lost 0 bases. Germline-derived CDR1 and CDR2 are SNHLY and FYNNEI. The CDR3 protein is CASSGNSGAWSSYEQYF. The CDR3 DNA is TGTGCCAGCAGTGGCAATAGCGGGGCGTGGAGCTCCTACGAGCAGTACTTC. The variable domain in full, with the rest retrieved from reference TRBV2 and TRBJ2-7, is EPEVTQTPSHQVTQMGQEVILRCVPISNHLYFYWYRQILGQKVEFLVSFYNNEISEKSEIFDDQFSVERPDGSNFTLKIRSTKLEDSAMYFCASSGNSGAWSSYEQYFGPGTRLTVT.

This chain connects TRBV6-4 to TRBJ1-2; a possible D gene is TRBD1 (6 bases). The CDR3 sequence is 14 residues long. The V gene lost 5 bases and the J gene lost 4 bases, with 14 bases spanning the gap. Germline loops: CDR1 MRHNA, CDR2 SNTAGT. CDR3: CASSRGQGPYGYTF. The CDR3 DNA reads as TGTGCCAGCAGTCGGGGACAAGGGCCCTATGGCTACACCTTC.

This rearrangement joins TRBV2 to TRBJ2-7; TRBD1 might be the D (5 bases). The CDR3 extends over 13 amino acids. The V gene's germline CDR1 is SNHLY and CDR2 FYNNEI. The ends were cut back, 2 bases at V and 2 bases at J, with 7 bases in the middle. This CDR3 is CASSEQGTYEQYF. In DNA, the CDR3 is TGTGCCAGCAGTGAACAGGGCACCTACGAGCAGTACTTC.

This clone counts as medium-sized. This chain links TRBV7-6 with TRBJ2-5, with D perhaps TRBD2 (5 bases). The CDR3 totals 13 residues. The V gene lost 3 bases and the J gene lost 6 bases, with 11 bases spanning the gap. CDR1 SGHVS and CDR2 FNYEAQ come from the germline V gene. CDR3 bases: TGTGCCAGCAGCTTCTGGACGGGAAAGACCCAGTACTTC. Translation gives CASSFWTGKTQYF.

This chain uses TRBV3-1 (or the pseudogene TRBV3-2) with TRBJ1-1; D unresolved. This CDR3 is 14 amino acids long. Trimming cost V 3 bases and J 4 bases, with 12 bases left between them. In germline, CDR1 is LGHDT, CDR2 YNNKEL (reference sequence). CDR3 in DNA: TGTGCCAGCAGCCAGAATTTAATCTTCACTGAAGCTTTCTTT. Residues: CASSQNLIFTEAFF.

This chain connects TRBV30 to TRBJ1-4; a possible D gene is TRBD1 (5 bases). This CDR3 is 15 amino acids long. Trimming cost V 1 base and J 8 bases, with 17 bases left between them. Germline V gene sequence: CDR1 GTSNPN, CDR2 SVGIG (reference sequence). The CDR3 coding sequence is TGTGCCTGGAGTGCAGATCGGGCGGGGGGGGAAAAACTGTTTTTT. Protein: CAWSADRAGGEKLFF.

This chain links TRBV29-1 with TRBJ1-6; 10 bases fit TRBD1. Germline V gene data show CDR1 as SQVTM and CDR2 as ANQGSEA. With V trimmed by 6 bases and J by 9 bases, 5 bases remained unmatched. The CDR3 extends over 13 amino acids. The DNA for the CDR3 is TGCAGCGTCGGACAGGGGGACGGTTCACCCCTCCACTTT. This codes for CSVGQGDGSPLHF.

The chain carries TRBV5-1 and TRBJ2-2, with D possibly being TRBD1 (5 bases). CDR1 is SGHRS and CDR2 is YFSETQ in the germline V gene. The CDR3 runs 16 residues. The V end lost 4 bases, the J end lost 7 bases, and 20 bases lay between the germline ends. CDR3 DNA sequence: TGCGCCAGCAGCCAAAACAATGTGGGGCCGGGCGGGGAGCTGTTTTTT. Translation: CASSQNNVGPGGELFF.

This chain's CDR3 is CASSIWGPGNTIYF. In nucleotides, the CDR3 is TGTGCCAGTAGTATATGGGGCCCTGGAAACACCATATATTTT. The V call is TRBV19, the J call TRBJ1-3, with D perhaps matching TRBD1 (5 bases). With 2 bases removed from V and 2 bases from J, the gap between germline ends came to 7 bases. The CDR3 is 14 amino acids. Germline values: CDR1 LNHDA, CDR2 SQIVND (reference sequence). Filled out from reference TRBV19 and TRBJ1-3, the complete variable domain reads DGGITQSPKYLFRKEGQNVTLSCEQNLNHDAMYWYRQDPGQGLRLIYYSQIVNDFQKGDIAEGYSVSREKKESFPLTVTSAQKNPTAFYLCASSIWGPGNTIYFGEGSWLTVV.

The rearrangement uses TRBV14 and TRBJ1-6; weak D call: TRBD1 (5 bases). Trimming stripped 1 base from V and 10 bases from J, with 14 bases between. This CDR3 region has 15 residues. CDR1 is SGHDN and CDR2 is FVKESK in the germline V gene. The CDR3 spells CASSQGDRRLSPLHF. The CDR3 DNA sequence: TGTGCCAGCAGCCAAGGGGACCGGCGTTTGTCACCCCTCCACTTT.